The 14 T cell receptor beta chains below were found in one sample sequenced in a study of cytomegalovirus exposure and HLA in healthy donors. It was with 60 Vbeta and 13 Jbeta primers that the PCR ran. The assay was immunoSEQ multiplex PCR, and TCRdb's table has in-frame clones only and misses some. The sample includes around 92,000 clones, over 80% seen only once; the top ten take more than 3%. Sequencing used PBMCs. These receptors all come from a female donor in good health and CMV-seropositive.

This chain links TRBV18 with TRBJ2-7, with 7 bases lining up with TRBD1. CDR1 and CDR2 from the germline V gene are KGHSH and LQKENI. V lost 4 bases to trimming and J lost 3 bases; unmatched junction nucleotides: 3. The CDR3 totals 13 residues. CDR3 in amino acids: CASSRDSLYEQYF. As DNA, the CDR3 is TGTGCCAGCTCACGGGACAGCCTCTACGAGCAGTACTTC.

This rearrangement joins TRBV5-4 to TRBJ1-2; D is possibly TRBD1 (6 bases). The V gene lost 0 bases and the J gene lost 6 bases, with 15 bases spanning the gap. This CDR3 has 15 amino acids. Germline V lookup: CDR1 SGHNT, CDR2 YYREEE (reference sequence). The CDR3 DNA reads TGTGCCAGCAGCTTGGCCGGCAGGGGATTCAATGGCTACACCTTC. Its protein is CASSLAGRGFNGYTF.

This chain joins TRBV7-2 and TRBJ2-3; 10 positions match TRBD1. The length of the CDR3 is 16 residues. Germline trimming cut 4 bases from V and 10 bases from J; bases unmatched to any gene: 14. CDR1 SGHTA and CDR2 FQGNSA come from the germline V gene. In DNA, the CDR3 is TGTGCCAGCAGCTCATCCGGACAGGGGGGACGTATGGCGCAGTATTTT. Its protein product is CASSSSGQGGRMAQYF.

The V call is TRBV4-2, the J call TRBJ2-1, with TRBD2 matching 10 bases. The CDR3 covers 14 residues. Germline assignment: CDR1 LGHNA and CDR2 YNFKEQ. V was clipped by 3 bases and J by 6 bases; unmatched bases: 2. The CDR3 DNA reads TGTGCCAGCAGCCATGCTAGCGGGGGCAATGAGCAGTTCTTC. It codes for CASSHASGGNEQFF.

The chain combines TRBV29-1 with TRBJ1-1, with D possibly matching TRBD1 (5 bases). Trimming removed 4 bases from V and 7 bases from J, with 10 bases in between. The CDR3 totals 11 residues. The germline CDR1 and CDR2 sequences are SQVTM and ANQGSEA. CDR3 sequence (DNA): TGCAGCGTTGTAAACGGGGGTGAAGCTTTCTTT. It specifies CSVVNGGEAFF.

The rearrangement links TRBV21-1 to TRBJ1-5; the table's D call, TRBD1, was not checked against the DNA. TRBV21-1 is marked as a pseudogene. The CDR3 is made up of 14 amino acids. CDR3 region: CASSKGTGNQPQHF. DNA for the CDR3: TGTGCCAGCAGCAAAGGGACAGGGAATCAGCCCCAGCATTTT.

This rearrangement joins TRBV7-2 to TRBJ1-2, with TRBD1 matching 7 bases. The CDR3 spans 14 residues. Per germline, CDR1 SGHTA and CDR2 FQGNSA. V lost 5 bases to trimming and J lost 4 bases; unmatched junction nucleotides: 7. The CDR3 sequence: CASSQSRDSYGYTF. CDR3 sequence (DNA): TGTGCCAGCAGCCAGTCCCGGGACAGCTATGGCTACACCTTC.

This clone was seen a single time. The chain has TRBV27 and TRBJ1-5, with D tentatively TRBD1 (5 bases). This CDR3 region has 12 residues. Trimming removed 7 bases from V and 6 bases from J, with 10 bases in between. Germline loops: CDR1 MNHEY, CDR2 SMNVEV (reference sequence). In DNA form, the CDR3 reads TGTGCCAGCATGACAGTAAGTCAGCCCCAGCATTTT. It codes for CASMTVSQPQHF.

This clone has just a few counts. This CDR3 reads CASSLGGGYGYTF. CDR3 nucleotides: TGCGCCAGCAGCTTGGGGGGGGGCTATGGCTACACCTTC. This rearrangement joins TRBV5-1 to TRBJ1-2; D may be TRBD1 (5 bases). The V gene's germline CDR1 is SGHRS and CDR2 YFSETQ. The CDR3 has 13 amino acids. The V gene lost 0 bases and the J gene lost 4 bases, with 7 bases spanning the gap.

CDR3 sequence: CASSLEGLAGRGDTQYF. The CDR3 DNA follows: TGTGCCAGCAGCTTGGAGGGGCTAGCGGGGCGGGGAGATACGCAGTATTTT. This sequence joins TRBV5-4 and TRBJ2-3, with 9 nucleotides matching TRBD2. Germline V CDR1 and CDR2: SGHNT, YYREEE (reference sequence). There are 17 residues in the CDR3. Germline trimming cut 0 bases from V and 5 bases from J; bases unmatched to any gene: 10. The complete variable domain, with remaining parts taken from reference TRBV5-4 and TRBJ2-3, reads ETGVTQSPTHLIKTRGQQVTLRCSSQSGHNTVSWYQQALGQGPQFIFQYYREEENGRGNFPPRFSGLQFPNYSSELNVNALELDDSALYLCASSLEGLAGRGDTQYFGPGTRLTVL.

V gene TRBV18 combines with J gene TRBJ2-3; 11 bases map to TRBD2. V was clipped by 2 bases and J by 3 bases; unmatched bases: 1. Germline lookup yields CDR1 KGHSH and CDR2 LQKENI. The CDR3 has 15 residues. The CDR3 coding sequence is TGTGCCAGCTCACCAACTAGCGGGAGAACAGATACGCAGTATTTT. Protein: CASSPTSGRTDTQYF.

The chain recombines TRBV5-1 with TRBJ1-2, with 7 bases that match TRBD1. The ends lost 4 bases at V and 8 bases at J; junction bases unmatched: 8. Germline V CDR1 and CDR2: SGHRS, YFSETQ. CDR3 length: 13 residues. In DNA form, the CDR3 reads TGCGCCAGCAGCCACGAGACAGGGTTCGGCTACACCTTC. Translating it yields CASSHETGFGYTF.

The V and J genes are TRBV12-5 and TRBJ2-1; possible D gene TRBD1, 6 bases. The CDR3 has 15 residues. The V end was cut by 5 bases, the J end by 6 bases, with 17 bases between. Per the germline V gene, CDR1 is LGHNT and CDR2 is FRNRAP. CDR3 sequence (DNA): TGTGCTAGTGGTCTACAGGGTGGTGGTGTCAATGAGCAGTTCTTC. Translated: CASGLQGGGVNEQFF.

The chain has TRBV9 and TRBJ1-1; weak D call: TRBD1 (5 bases). This CDR3 contains 15 residues. The V end was cut by 3 bases, the J end by 1 base, with 13 bases between. The V gene's germline CDR1 is SGDLS and CDR2 YYNGEE. The CDR3 region has the DNA TGTGCCAGCAGCGCCTCGTCCAGGGCGAACACTGAAGCTTTCTTT. Translation gives CASSASSRANTEAFF.